The text below deals with one T cell receptor (beta chain). The age range of participants was roughly 18 to 90 years, with residence in around 22 US areas. Donors were grouped by their self-reported clinical history. Among Cohort 3 donors, those recovered had two negative PCRs, clearance, or symptom resolution. This entry belongs to a study of blood T cell repertoires in COVID-19. Overall study: Sites in the United States, Italy and Spain provided acute and convalescent COVID-19 samples.

Germline assignment: CDR1 LGHDT and CDR2 YNNKEL (reference sequence). V lost 1 base to trimming and J lost 0 bases, with 7 bases between them. The CDR3 sequence is 15 residues long. Only in-frame clones appear in the TCRdb table, and some are missing; sequencing was by immunoSEQ multiplex PCR. The sample records about 380,000 clones, roughly nine tenths being singletons. This sequence joins TRBV3-1 (or the pseudogene TRBV3-2) and TRBJ1-3; unclear D gene. Source material: PBMCs or T cells enriched from blood (not recorded which). The receptor comes from a woman in her twenties or thirties who had recovered from COVID-19. For the CDR3, the DNA is TGTGCCAGCAGCCAAGCACAAACCTCTGGAAACACCATATATTTT. Residues: CASSQAQTSGNTIYF.